This TCR beta chain was sequenced during a study of cytomegalovirus exposure and HLA in healthy donors. The PCR was carried out with 60 Vbeta primers and 13 Jbeta primers. Profiling relied on immunoSEQ multiplex PCR, and the TCRdb table lists in-frame clones only, not all of them. This sample has about 150,000 clones, with roughly 73% found just once. CDR3 length: 13 amino acids. The genes are TRBV21-1 and TRBJ1-2; the table gives TRBD1 as D, unverified against the DNA. TRBV21-1 has pseudogene status. Sequencing was performed on PBMCs. The source of this sequence is a man aged 18 to 30 in good health and CMV-seropositive. In DNA form, the CDR3 reads TGTGCCGGGGGACGGACAGGGCCCTATGGCTACACCTTC. Amino acid sequence: CAGGRTGPYGYTF.